This passage covers 27 T cell receptor beta chains from one sample sequenced in a study of metastatic and nonmetastatic thyroid tumors. No patient had received any treatment before thyroid surgery. TCRdb re-processed the PCR reads through MiXCR. This table holds around 29,000 clones, over 20% found once. The source material was blood. These TCRs come from a female donor with papillary thyroid cancer or a benign thyroid nodule (not recorded which). Some clones in this sample may be carry-over from other donors' samples.

This clone showed up just a few times. This could be a read error, since a much larger clone is one nucleotide away. This chain uses TRBV19 with TRBJ2-5; no firm D call. CDR1 is LNHDA and CDR2 is SQIVND in the germline V gene (reference sequence). This CDR3 is built from 14 residues. The V end lost 5 bases, the J end lost 1 base, and 11 bases lay between the germline ends. CDR3 residues: CASSRKHAQETQYF. CDR3 coding DNA: TGTGCCAGTAGTCGTAAGCATGCCCAAGAGACCCAGTACTTC.

This clone came up many times. Within the sample, other DNA sequences also encode this same CDR3. The chain employs TRBV19 and TRBJ2-1; 15 bases are a match to TRBD2. V gave up 1 base and J gave up 15 bases; unmatched junction bases: 7. Germline V gene data show CDR1 as LNHDA and CDR2 as SQIVND (reference sequence). The CDR3 is made up of 15 amino acids. The CDR3 DNA sequence: TGTGCCAGTAGTATAGGTGGACTAGCGGGGGGGTGGCTGTTCTTC. Its protein is CASSIGGLAGGWLFF. The full variable domain, rest sourced from reference TRBV19 and TRBJ2-1, is DGGITQSPKYLFRKEGQNVTLSCEQNLNHDAMYWYRQDPGQGLRLIYYSQIVNDFQKGDIAEGYSVSREKKESFPLTVTSAQKNPTAFYLCASSIGGLAGGWLFFGPGTRLTVL.

The count of this clone is one. This chain joins TRBV20-1 and TRBJ1-1, with D unresolved. There are 11 residues in the CDR3. V was trimmed by 5 bases and J by 7 bases, leaving 11 bases between them. Germline CDR1 is DFQATT and CDR2 is SNEGSKA (reference sequence). For the CDR3, the DNA is TGCAGTGCTCCAGGACGGATTGAAGCTTTCTTT. Translating it yields CSAPGRIEAFF.

V is TRBV5-1 and J is TRBJ2-3, with D possibly called TRBD1 or TRBD2 (5 bases each). Germline V CDR1 and CDR2: SGHRS, YFSETQ. The CDR3 totals 16 residues. V was trimmed by 3 bases and J by 2 bases, leaving 16 bases between them. CDR3 DNA: TGCGCCAGCAGCTCGACCGGGACCGACCTCACAGATACGCAGTATTTT. It encodes CASSSTGTDLTDTQYF.

This clone was counted at least ten times. The chain is built from TRBV3-1 and TRBJ2-1; TRBD2 matches at 10 bases. Germline V gene lookup returns CDR1 LGHDT and CDR2 YNNKEL (reference sequence). With 0 bases clipped from V and 1 base from J, the junction kept 6 bases outside the gene matches. The length of the CDR3 is 18 residues. The CDR3 nucleotides read TGTGCCAGCAGCCAAGATCTGACTAGCGGGTGGTCCTACAATGAGCAGTTCTTC. Its protein product is CASSQDLTSGWSYNEQFF.

This clone was counted at least ten times. It is likely a read error, because the conserved phenylalanine at the end of the CDR3 is missing. This chain joins TRBV7-6 and TRBJ2-7, with 7 bases lining up with TRBD1. Trimming cost V 5 bases and J 2 bases; bases outside gene matches: 9. The germline V gene has CDR1 SGHVS and CDR2 FNYEAQ. This CDR3 is 15 amino acids long. CDR3 nucleotides: TGTGCCAGCAGCCAAAATTCCGGGACAGCCTACGAGCAGTACTCC. Amino acid sequence: CASSQNSGTAYEQYS.

This clone was seen ten or more times. J is TRBJ2-5 and V is TRBV19; perhaps TRBD1 as D (5 bases). With 3 bases removed from V and 5 bases from J, the gap between germline ends came to 10 bases. The germline gives CDR1 LNHDA, CDR2 SQIVND (reference sequence). The CDR3 spans 13 residues. The CDR3 loop is CASSIDGAETQYF. The CDR3 DNA reads TGTGCCAGTAGTATTGATGGGGCGGAGACCCAGTACTTC.

The chain is built from TRBV11-2 and TRBJ2-1, with 10 positions matching TRBD2. V was pared by 5 bases and J by 6 bases, with 10 bases of the junction left unmatched. The CDR3 runs 16 residues. Germline CDR1 reads SGHAT; CDR2 reads FQNNGV. This chain's CDR3 is CASSPGQLAGSNEQFF. The DNA of the CDR3 is TGTGCCAGCAGCCCCGGGCAACTAGCGGGATCCAATGAGCAGTTCTTC.

Relative to its sample, this clone is medium-sized. The V call is TRBV6-1, the J call TRBJ1-3; D ambiguous. Per germline, CDR1 MNHNS and CDR2 SASEGT. The V end lost 2 bases, the J end lost 4 bases, and 3 bases lay between the germline ends. This CDR3 is 12 amino acids long. The CDR3 nucleotides read TGTGCCAGCAGTGAATCCGGAAACACCATATATTTT. Its protein product is CASSESGNTIYF.

This clone came up many times. This chain connects TRBV29-1 to TRBJ2-1, with D perhaps assigned TRBD1 or TRBD2 (5 bases each). CDR1 SQVTM and CDR2 ANQGSEA come from the germline V gene. The V gene lost 2 bases and the J gene lost 0 bases, with 8 bases spanning the gap. The CDR3 runs 14 residues. CDR3 bases: TGCAGCGTTGAATCGGGGCCCTCCTACAATGAGCAGTTCTTC. This codes for CSVESGPSYNEQFF.

This clone has only a few counts. The rearrangement joins TRBV10-2 to TRBJ2-2, with D perhaps TRBD2 (5 bases). This CDR3 is built from 15 residues. Per the germline V gene, CDR1 is WSHSY and CDR2 is SAAADI. V lost 2 bases and J lost 9, with 16 bases in between. CDR3 amino acids: CASSERQWRTWELFF. The CDR3 nucleotides read TGCGCCAGCAGTGAGCGGCAGTGGAGGACCTGGGAGCTGTTTTTT.

This clone was recorded a few times. The chain is built from TRBV3-1 and TRBJ1-2; possibly TRBD1 for D (5 bases). V lost 1 base, J lost 5 bases, and 17 bases lay in between. The CDR3 consists of 16 residues. Germline values: CDR1 LGHDT, CDR2 YNNKEL (reference sequence). The CDR3 spells CASSQGRTGLGYGYTF. Written as DNA, the CDR3 is TGTGCCAGCAGCCAAGGTCGGACGGGGCTGGGGTATGGCTACACCTTC.

This clone showed up many times. The CDR3 here is CASSQGLANYNEQFF. The CDR3 DNA reads as TGTGCCAGCAGCCAAGGTCTAGCTAATTACAATGAGCAGTTCTTC. The chain carries TRBV3-1 and TRBJ2-1; perhaps TRBD2 as D (5 bases). The CDR3 consists of 15 residues. Looked up from germline, CDR1 is LGHDT and CDR2 is YNNKEL (reference sequence). V was trimmed by 1 base and J by 4 bases, leaving 11 bases between them.

This sequence joins TRBV12-5 and TRBJ2-1; weak D call: TRBD1 (9 bases). Trimming left V 2 bases short and J 4 bases short, with 21 bases between. The CDR3 covers 18 residues. Per the germline V gene, CDR1 is LGHNT and CDR2 is FRNRAP. Here the CDR3 reads CASGLPTGGGQGYNEQFF. CDR3 nucleotides: TGTGCTAGTGGTTTGCCAACCGGGGGGGGACAGGGATACAATGAGCAGTTCTTC.

This clone has more than one count but fewer than ten. A much larger clonotype is one base distant, so this may be a read error. J is TRBJ2-3 and V is TRBV7-8, with unresolved D. Trimming removed 4 bases from V and 2 bases from J, with 1 base in between. Germline V CDR1 and CDR2: SGHVS, FQNEAQ. This CDR3 comprises 11 residues. CDR3 DNA: TGTGCCAGCAGCTACACAGATACGCAGTATTTT. It is translated as CASSYTDTQYF.

In its sample, this clone was seen a few times. Possible read error: a much larger clone is one base away. The rearrangement uses TRBV4-2 and TRBJ2-5; D is ambiguous. Germline V gives CDR1 LGHNA, CDR2 YNFKEQ. The CDR3 runs 12 residues. Trimming removed 3 bases from V and 1 base from J, with 3 bases in between. The CDR3 reads CASSHVQETQYF. In nucleotides, the CDR3 is TGTGCCAGCAGCCATGTCCAAGAGACCCAGTACTTC.

This chain links TRBV5-1 with TRBJ2-7, with TRBD1 matching over 8 bases. Germline V gene lookup returns CDR1 SGHRS and CDR2 YFSETQ. This CDR3 is 14 amino acids long. Trimming removed 3 bases from V and 3 bases from J; junction bases left unmatched: 5. DNA of the CDR3: TGCGCCAGCAGCTCGGGACAGGTGATCTACGAGCAGTACTTC. Its protein is CASSSGQVIYEQYF.

This clone was seen at least ten times. The rearrangement links TRBV3-1 to TRBJ2-1; a weak D match, TRBD2 (6 bases). The V gene's germline CDR1 is LGHDT and CDR2 YNNKEL (reference sequence). Trimming took 5 bases from V and 0 from J, leaving 20 bases between them. The CDR3 spans 18 residues. The CDR3 DNA is TGTGCCAGCAGCGACGTCGGACTACACCACCACTCCTACAATGAGCAGTTCTTC. Its translation is CASSDVGLHHHSYNEQFF.

This clone appeared many times. J is TRBJ2-3 and V is TRBV7-2; 11 positions match TRBD2. The V segment lost 1 base and the J segment 8 bases; nucleotides outside the gene matches: 5. Per germline, CDR1 SGHTA and CDR2 FQGNSA. CDR3 size: 15 residues. The DNA of the CDR3 is TGTGCCAGCAGCTTAGGGACTAGCGGGCTAGGTACGCAGTATTTT. Protein product: CASSLGTSGLGTQYF.

This clone was seen repeatedly, ten times or more. J is TRBJ1-2 and V is TRBV2; D not certain. Trimming pared 1 base from V and 5 bases from J, leaving 8 bases between. Per germline, CDR1 SNHLY and CDR2 FYNNEI. The CDR3 has 13 amino acids. DNA for the CDR3: TGTGCCAGCAGTGAAGGGGCAGAGTATGGCTACACCTTC. It yields the protein CASSEGAEYGYTF. Together with reference TRBV2 and TRBJ1-2, the CDR3 gives the full variable domain: EPEVTQTPSHQVTQMGQEVILRCVPISNHLYFYWYRQILGQKVEFLVSFYNNEISEKSEIFDDQFSVERPDGSNFTLKIRSTKLEDSAMYFCASSEGAEYGYTFGSGTRLTVV.

This clone occurred a few times. The chain combines TRBV28 with TRBJ1-5, with D possibly matching TRBD1 (5 bases). Germline V gives CDR1 MDHEN, CDR2 SYDVKM. Trimming stripped 8 bases from V and 4 bases from J, with 21 bases between. The CDR3 extends over 16 amino acids. CDR3 amino acids: CASHVGLWVENQPQHF. CDR3 bases: TGTGCCAGCCACGTGGGGCTCTGGGTGGAAAATCAGCCCCAGCATTTT.

The chain has TRBV6-1 and TRBJ2-7; 7 bases fit TRBD2. V was pared by 0 bases and J by 3 bases, with 14 bases of the junction left unmatched. Germline CDR1 MNHNS, CDR2 SASEGT. The CDR3 runs 18 residues. The CDR3 reads CASSEAVVSGSKGYEQYF. The CDR3 coding sequence is TGTGCCAGCAGTGAAGCGGTGGTTAGCGGGTCCAAGGGCTACGAGCAGTACTTC.

V is TRBV3-1 and J is TRBJ1-2; a weak D match, TRBD1 (6 bases). Between the trimmed V and J ends, which lost 5 bases and 5 bases, there was a span of 18 bases. The CDR3 runs 15 residues. Germline-derived CDR1 and CDR2 are LGHDT and YNNKEL (reference sequence). CDR3: CASSSRQAPIYGYTF. The CDR3 DNA reads as TGTGCCAGCAGCTCCCGACAGGCCCCGATTTATGGCTACACCTTC.

This clone was picked up a small number of times. Different DNA sequences within this sample yield the same CDR3. This chain joins TRBV25-1 and TRBJ1-5; D possibly corresponds to TRBD1 (5 bases). The V end was cut by 7 bases, the J end by 2 bases, with 33 bases between. Germline-derived CDR1 and CDR2 are MGHDK and SYGVNS. This CDR3 is 21 amino acids long. CDR3 DNA sequence: TGTGCCAGCATCCCTCCGATGGGTCAGGGTGGCACTCGGCTAGGCAATCAGCCCCAGCATTTT. It yields the protein CASIPPMGQGGTRLGNQPQHF.

This clone was seen at least ten times. This chain joins TRBV4-2 and TRBJ2-2, with 11 bases aligning to TRBD2. Germline V CDR1 and CDR2: LGHNA, YNFKEQ. This CDR3 is 18 amino acids long. V lost 1 base to trimming and J lost 2 bases; unmatched junction nucleotides: 6. The CDR3 nucleotides read TGTGCCAGCAGCCAAGTACCTGGACTAGCGGGCAACACCGGGGAGCTGTTTTTT. Translating it yields CASSQVPGLAGNTGELFF.

This clone has ten or more counts. CDR3 sequence (DNA): TGTGCCAGCTCACCGGAAGGTCGGGGCTACGAGCAGTACTTC. Translation: CASSPEGRGYEQYF. The chain employs TRBV18 and TRBJ2-7; D may be TRBD2 (5 bases). Germline V gene lookup returns CDR1 KGHSH and CDR2 LQKENI. This CDR3 region has 14 residues. Trimming took 3 bases from V and 3 from J, leaving 12 bases between them.

This clone was seen ten or more times. This sequence joins TRBV5-1 and TRBJ2-7, with 8 bases aligning to TRBD2. Trimming took 4 bases from V and 3 from J; bases not matched to a gene: 9. The CDR3 has 15 residues. The germline V gene encodes CDR1 SGHRS and CDR2 YFSETQ. The CDR3 DNA sequence: TGCGCCAGCAGCACGGGTCCGGGACTAGGCTACGAGCAGTACTTC. Its protein is CASSTGPGLGYEQYF.